Presented here are 31 T cell receptor beta chains from one specimen sequenced in a study of a mutant IDH1 vaccine in newly diagnosed glioma (dated by TCRdb to the early 2020s). Their cognate antigens are unknown. Receptor libraries were prepared by the immunoSEQ multiplex PCR assay. The immuneACCESS repertoire file appears here via TCRdb, limited to in-frame rearrangements. These files lack a portion of the clones; in checked studies, under half of the deficit traces to unresolved V genes, and the cause of the others is not known. This sample is represented by about 25,000 clones; around 77% of them were singletons. Together, the top ten hold approximately 8.3% of the sample. The sample's time point label is to be understood as: week 11, during vaccination. Every vaccine dose consisted of 300 ug of a 20-mer mutant IDH1 peptide in Montanide, administered subcutaneously together with topical imiquimod.

Specimen: PBMCs, collected from a glioma patient whose treatment included an IDH1 peptide vaccine. All receptors come from a woman under 30 with glioma.

The rearrangement uses TRBV14 and TRBJ2-7; D might be TRBD1 or TRBD2, each matching 5 bases. Trimming left V 0 bases short and J 3 bases short, with 12 bases between. In germline, CDR1 is SGHDN, CDR2 FVKESK. The CDR3 extends over 15 amino acids. The CDR3 here is CASSQEGPGNYEQYF. The CDR3 bases are TGTGCCAGCAGCCAAGAGGGGCCGGGGAACTACGAGCAGTACTTC.

The chain recombines TRBV20-1 with TRBJ1-2; D is unclear. V was cut by 3 bases and J by 4 bases, with 6 bases left in between. CDR3 length: 11 residues. The germline CDR1 and CDR2 sequences are DFQATT and SNEGSKA (reference sequence). The CDR3 loop is CSASGLYGYTF. The CDR3 coding sequence is TGCAGTGCTAGTGGACTCTATGGCTACACCTTC.

The chain joins TRBV7-2 to TRBJ2-7; D might be TRBD1 (6 bases). CDR1 and CDR2 (germline): SGHTA, FQGNSA. There are 13 residues in the CDR3. V lost 3 bases and J lost 6, with 12 bases in between. CDR3 sequence: CASSFTTGSEQYF. Written as DNA, the CDR3 is TGTGCCAGCAGCTTCACTACAGGGAGCGAGCAGTACTTC.

This chain joins TRBV7-8 and TRBJ1-2; unclear D gene. The V gene's germline CDR1 is SGHVS and CDR2 FQNEAQ. This CDR3 region has 19 residues. V was shortened by 1 base and J by 8 bases, with 29 bases between the two germline ends. The CDR3: CASSLDRAPRSILLGGYTF. CDR3 DNA sequence: TGTGCCAGCAGCTTAGATCGGGCCCCAAGGTCGATACTCTTGGGGGGCTACACCTTC.

The CDR3 DNA reads TGCGCCAGCAGCCAAGATACAGGGTCGGGAAACACCATATATTTT. Protein product: CASSQDTGSGNTIYF. The V call is TRBV4-1, the J call TRBJ1-3; D is possibly TRBD1 (6 bases). The CDR3 length is 15 residues. The germline V and J ends were trimmed by 0 bases and 4 bases, with 10 bases remaining between them. The germline V gene has CDR1 MGHRA and CDR2 YSYEKL.

J is TRBJ1-6 and V is TRBV6-5; TRBD1 might be the D (5 bases). The CDR3 has 15 amino acids. The V end was cut by 0 bases, the J end by 10 bases, with 13 bases between. CDR1 and CDR2 (germline): MNHEY, SVGAGI. In DNA, the CDR3 is TGTGCCAGCAGTTACTCGGGGCAGGGTTGGTCACCCCTCCACTTT. It encodes CASSYSGQGWSPLHF.

The rearrangement uses TRBV19 and TRBJ2-1; the D is unclear. Germline V CDR1 and CDR2: LNHDA, SQIVND (reference sequence). There are 12 residues in the CDR3. The germline V and J ends were trimmed by 7 bases and 3 bases, with 7 bases remaining between them. The CDR3 region is CASNVGYNEQFF. The CDR3 nucleotides read TGTGCCAGTAATGTGGGCTACAATGAGCAGTTCTTC. The full variable domain, in which reference TRBV19 and TRBJ2-1 provide the parts outside the CDR3, is DGGITQSPKYLFRKEGQNVTLSCEQNLNHDAMYWYRQDPGQGLRLIYYSQIVNDFQKGDIAEGYSVSREKKESFPLTVTSAQKNPTAFYLCASNVGYNEQFFGPGTRLTVL.

This clone has only one observation. This rearrangement joins TRBV19 to TRBJ2-1; D is tentatively TRBD1 or TRBD2 (5 bases each). V lost 5 bases and J lost 5, with 16 bases in between. CDR1 is LNHDA, CDR2 SQIVND, per germline (reference sequence). The CDR3 totals 15 residues. CDR3 loop: CASSRGTWSHNEQFF. The CDR3 DNA sequence: TGTGCCAGTAGTCGAGGGACCTGGTCCCACAATGAGCAGTTCTTC.

The chain has TRBV14 and TRBJ1-3; no firm D call. The CDR3 is 16 residues long. Between the trimmed V and J ends, which lost 3 bases and 0 bases, there was a span of 12 bases. CDR1 is SGHDN and CDR2 is FVKESK in the germline V gene. The CDR3, as DNA: TGTGCCAGCAGCCAGTTGGGGTCTGACTCTGGAAACACCATATATTTT. Its translation is CASSQLGSDSGNTIYF.

This sequence joins TRBV9 and TRBJ1-5; possible D gene TRBD1, 6 bases. V lost 3 bases and J lost 3, with 10 bases in between. CDR3 length equals 14 residues. Germline CDR1 reads SGDLS; CDR2 reads YYNGEE. In DNA, the CDR3 is TGTGCCAGCAGCGCCGGACAGATCAATCAGCCCCAGCATTTT. Amino acids: CASSAGQINQPQHF.

The J gene is TRBJ2-7, the V gene TRBV6-1; 7 bases are a match to TRBD1. The V gene end was trimmed by 8 bases and the J gene end by 4 bases; junction bases not matched to a gene: 8. Germline CDR1 reads MNHNS; CDR2 reads SASEGT. CDR3 length: 13 residues. CDR3 nucleotides: TGTGCCAGCCGAACAGGGGTTTCATACGAGCAGTACTTC. Encoded protein: CASRTGVSYEQYF.

A note on this clone: Germline is not matched at one junction end, which may reflect a read error. The chain employs TRBV4-1 and TRBJ1-1; D not certain. Germline values: CDR1 MGHRA, CDR2 YSYEKL. The CDR3 is 14 amino acids. For the CDR3, the DNA is TGCGCCAGCAGGCAAGGTGAGAGGGTCACTGAAGCTTTCTTT. Protein sequence: CASRQGERVTEAFF.

The chain employs TRBV19 and TRBJ1-2, with 7 bases identical to TRBD1. The CDR3 runs to 14 residues. V lost 5 bases, J lost 8 bases, and 11 bases stayed unmatched. Germline-derived CDR1 and CDR2 are LNHDA and SQIVND (reference sequence). Written as DNA, the CDR3 is TGTGCCAGTAGTGTCCGAGGGGGCGAGGCGGGCTACACCTTC. Protein: CASSVRGGEAGYTF.

The chain is built from TRBV7-9 and TRBJ1-6; 7 bases match TRBD1. V gave up 5 bases and J gave up 7 bases; unmatched junction bases: 5. CDR1 is SEHNR, CDR2 FQNEAQ, per germline (reference sequence). There are 14 residues in the CDR3. The CDR3 region has the DNA TGTGCCAGCAGCCCGGACAGGACCAATTCACCCCTCCACTTT. Encoded protein: CASSPDRTNSPLHF.

This clone occurred once. V and J are TRBV19 and TRBJ2-3, with a possible D match to TRBD2 (6 bases). V shed 5 bases and J shed 7 bases, with 13 bases lying between them. The length of the CDR3 is 13 residues. Germline CDR1 reads LNHDA; CDR2 reads SQIVND (reference sequence). The CDR3 region is CASSRMGGNTQYF. The CDR3 DNA reads TGTGCCAGTAGTCGGATGGGAGGAAATACGCAGTATTTT.

CDR3 loop: CASSLKRGDSYEQYF. CDR3 DNA sequence: TGTGCCAGCAGCTTGAAGCGCGGGGACTCCTACGAGCAGTACTTC. V gene TRBV5-4 combines with J gene TRBJ2-7, with D maybe TRBD2 (6 bases). Looked up from germline, CDR1 is SGHNT and CDR2 is YYREEE (reference sequence). The germline V and J ends were trimmed by 1 base and 0 bases, with 11 bases remaining between them. The CDR3 runs 15 residues.

The CDR3 DNA sequence: TGTGCCAGCAGTTTATTAGGGGGCAGGATAGATACGCAGTATTTT. Protein sequence: CASSLLGGRIDTQYF. The chain couples TRBV27 to TRBJ2-3; 7 bases fit TRBD1. Germline V CDR1 and CDR2: MNHEY, SMNVEV (reference sequence). The V gene end was trimmed by 1 base and the J gene end by 5 bases; junction bases not matched to a gene: 6. This CDR3 comprises 15 residues.

This rearrangement joins TRBV21-1 to TRBJ2-2; TRBD2 was called by the table and not checked on the DNA. TRBV21-1 is a known pseudogene. This CDR3 spans 18 amino acids. As DNA, the CDR3 is TGTGCCAGCAGCAATGGGAGCGGGATACGCGCGAACACCGGGGAGCTGTTTTTT. As protein: CASSNGSGIRANTGELFF.

CDR3 region: CASSEGPTTGSGNYGYTF. CDR3 bases: TGTGCCAGCAGTGAAGGACCAACTACAGGCTCTGGCAACTATGGCTACACCTTC. This sequence joins TRBV2 and TRBJ1-2; weak D call: TRBD1 (5 bases). V lost 1 base to trimming and J lost 2 bases, with 20 bases between them. The germline V gene encodes CDR1 SNHLY and CDR2 FYNNEI. The CDR3 runs 18 residues.

A note on this clone: At one end, the junction sequence differs from germline, possibly due to a read error. This chain uses TRBV5-6 with TRBJ1-3; weak D call: TRBD1 (6 bases). The CDR3 extends over 17 amino acids. Germline V gives CDR1 SGHDT, CDR2 YYEEEE. CDR3: CASSFQSLGTPGNTIYF. The DNA of the CDR3 is TGTGCCAGCAGCTTTCAAAGTCTGGGGACACCTGGAAATACCATATATTTT.

CDR3 DNA sequence: TGCGCCAGCAGCTTGGAGCTAGCGGGGGGGCCCGAGCAGTACTTC. Amino acids: CASSLELAGGPEQYF. The chain recombines TRBV5-1 with TRBJ2-7; TRBD2 aligns across 12 bases. The CDR3 is 15 amino acids. V lost 0 bases and J lost 6; bases outside the gene matches: 4. The germline gives CDR1 SGHRS, CDR2 YFSETQ.

The V and J genes are TRBV6-5 and TRBJ2-7; a possible D gene is TRBD1 (6 bases). This CDR3 has 15 amino acids. Germline CDR1 MNHEY, CDR2 SVGAGI. Trimming took 8 bases from V and 4 from J, leaving 21 bases between them. The CDR3 spells CASAYSSGAPYEQYF. The DNA of the CDR3 is TGTGCCAGCGCCTATTCTTCAGGGGCCCCTTACGAGCAGTACTTC.

This clone came up once. V gene TRBV7-9 combines with J gene TRBJ1-2, with D perhaps matching TRBD1 (6 bases). There are 16 residues in the CDR3. CDR1 and CDR2 (germline): SEHNR, FQNEAQ (reference sequence). Trimming stripped 4 bases from V and 3 bases from J, with 18 bases between. The CDR3, as DNA: TGTGCCAGCAGCTCCGCGATACAGGGTGGTGACTATGGCTACACCTTC. Its protein is CASSSAIQGGDYGYTF.

The rearrangement joins TRBV11-2 to TRBJ2-7; 8 bases line up with TRBD1. Losses at the gene ends were 4 bases for V and 6 bases for J; bases not matched to a gene: 8. In germline, CDR1 is SGHAT, CDR2 FQNNGV. The CDR3 sequence is 14 residues long. DNA for the CDR3: TGTGCCAGCAGCTACTTAGCCACAGGGGGCGAGCAGTACTTC. Translation gives CASSYLATGGEQYF.

This chain links TRBV30 with TRBJ1-2; D is unresolved. The V end lost 5 bases, the J end lost 8 bases, and 12 bases lay between the germline ends. CDR1 and CDR2 (germline): GTSNPN, SVGIG (reference sequence). The CDR3 length is 11 residues. CDR3 DNA sequence: TGTGCCTGGTCCCCCTCGGTGGGCTACACCTTC. Its protein is CAWSPSVGYTF.

V usage is TRBV9 and J usage is TRBJ2-7, with D hard to call. This CDR3 comprises 13 residues. The germline gives CDR1 SGDLS, CDR2 YYNGEE. V gave up 0 bases and J gave up 4 bases, with 8 bases separating them. CDR3 loop: CASSVGSAYEQYF. For the CDR3, the DNA is TGTGCCAGCAGCGTAGGATCCGCTTACGAGCAGTACTTC.

This chain joins TRBV18 and TRBJ2-7, with TRBD1 matching 7 bases. This CDR3 is built from 16 residues. The germline gives CDR1 KGHSH, CDR2 LQKENI. The V segment lost 6 bases and the J segment 2 bases; nucleotides outside the gene matches: 13. The CDR3 DNA is TGTGCCAGCTCCCCGGGTTGGGGGACAGACGCCTACGAGCAGTACTTC. It specifies CASSPGWGTDAYEQYF.

This chain uses TRBV5-1 with TRBJ2-2; possibly TRBD1 for D (5 bases). Trimming stripped 0 bases from V and 9 bases from J, with 15 bases between. CDR3 length: 15 residues. CDR1 is SGHRS and CDR2 is YFSETQ in the germline V gene. CDR3 nucleotides: TGCGCCAGCAGCTTGGCGGCAGGATTGGGGCGGGAGCTGTTTTTT. This translates into CASSLAAGLGRELFF. The whole variable domain, filled in from reference TRBV5-1 and TRBJ2-2, reads KAGVTQTPRYLIKTRGQQVTLSCSPISGHRSVSWYQQTPGQGLQFLFEYFSETQRNKGNFPGRFSGRQFSNSRSEMNVSTLELGDSALYLCASSLAAGLGRELFFGEGSRLTVL.

This clone appeared a single time. The chain employs TRBV5-1 and TRBJ2-3; 10 nucleotides line up with TRBD2. The J segment lost 2 bases and the V segment lost 0 bases, leaving 6 bases of the junction unmatched. The CDR3 is made up of 17 amino acids. The germline CDR1 and CDR2 sequences are SGHRS and YFSETQ. The CDR3 nucleotides read TGCGCCAGCAGCTTGGAACTACTAGCGGGGTCCACAGATACGCAGTATTTT. Amino acid sequence: CASSLELLAGSTDTQYF.

The chain uses TRBV5-4 and TRBJ2-5; the match to TRBD1 covers 8 bases. The junction had 4 bases not matched to a gene; V was cut back by 1 base and J by 2 bases. Germline V gene data show CDR1 as SGHNT and CDR2 as YYREEE (reference sequence). There are 15 residues in the CDR3. CDR3 sequence reads: CASSLTGQGQETQYF. In DNA, the CDR3 is TGTGCCAGCAGCTTGACCGGACAGGGACAAGAGACCCAGTACTTC. The variable domain in full, completed from reference TRBV5-4 and TRBJ2-5, reads ETGVTQSPTHLIKTRGQQVTLRCSSQSGHNTVSWYQQALGQGPQFIFQYYREEENGRGNFPPRFSGLQFPNYSSELNVNALELDDSALYLCASSLTGQGQETQYFGPGTRLLVL.

This clone turned up a few times. The genes are TRBV6-1 and TRBJ2-7; maybe TRBD1 (5 bases). The germline CDR1 and CDR2 sequences are MNHNS and SASEGT. V was pared by 4 bases and J by 4 bases, with 8 bases between. The CDR3 runs to 12 residues. CDR3: CASSGQGYEQYF. CDR3 coding DNA: TGTGCCAGCAGTGGGCAGGGATACGAGCAGTACTTC.